This T cell receptor beta chain was captured by sequencing in a study of blood T cells in healthy people across ages. The overall study: Roughly one uniquely barcoded beta molecule per two T cells was captured.

Notes on the study in general: Possibly, changes in expanded clonotypes were confounded because donor CMV status was unknown. Researchers deemed the diversity estimates from one million T cells underestimates.

Together with a sample-barcoded 5' primer, a J-beta primer mix was included in a second PCR lasting about 7 to 11 cycles. A single record per CDR3 protein comes from TCRdb applying MiXCR to the 5' RACE reads. The repertoire holds 780,000 or so distinct CDR3 sequences, with approximately 60% as singletons. In regard to this clonotype: Its antigen is not known.

This CDR3 has 15 amino acids. Germline V CDR1 and CDR2: MDHEN, SYDVKM. Specimen: blood. The sequence came from a man aged 40-49 years in good health. The chain carries TRBV28 and TRBJ2-4; TRBD1 agrees at 7 bases. The last part of the DNA fits TRBJ2-5 better; the J call may be wrong. In DNA form, the CDR3 reads TGTGCCAGCAGTCTTCCGGGACAGCTCCAAGAGACCCAGTACTTC. This codes for CASSLPGQLQETQYF.